A selection of T cell receptor beta chains follows, all from one sample in a study of T cell clonotyping in hematopoietic cell transplantation. The repertoire was sequenced with immunoSEQ multiplex PCR; TCRdb's copy has only in-frame clones and lacks some. The data show 35,000 to 45,000 clones, with roughly 88% seen just once and about 2.1% held by the top ten. Sequencing was done on a sample of peripheral blood mononuclear cells. These TCRs come from a woman aged 35 to 49 in good health. Some clones in this sample may be carry-over from other donors' samples. CDR3s include the opening cysteine and the closing phenylalanine or tryptophan. D genes are given only for firm matches. A clone size is listed for some rows: how often the clone was seen (once, few, many), or a class if it is expanded.

D gene	J gene	V gene	clone size	CDR3 DNA	CDR3 protein
TRBD2	TRBJ2-3	TRBV9	.	TGTGCCAGCAGCAGAGAACTAGCGGGGGACACAGATACGCAGTATTTT	CASSRELAGDTDTQYF
TRBD1	TRBJ1-2	TRBV11-2	.	TGTGCCAGCAGCCCTAGGTGGGACAGGGGGCAGGGCTACACCTTC	CASSPRWDRGQGYTF
.	TRBJ1-5	TRBV23-1	.	TGCGCCAGGCGACACCAGAATCAGCCCCAGCATTTT	CARRHQNQPQHF
.	TRBJ2-7	TRBV6-6	once	TGTGCCAGCAGTTACAATGGGATCGAGCAGTACTTC	CASSYNGIEQYF
.	TRBJ1-3	TRBV15	.	TGTGCCACCAGCAGAGATCAGAGAAACACCATATATTTT	CATSRDQRNTIYF
.	TRBJ2-2	TRBV6-5	few	TGTGCCTGCCGACGGACAAGCGCGAACACCGGGGAGCTGTTTTTT	CACRRTSANTGELFF
TRBD1	TRBJ1-2	TRBV11-1	.	TGTGCCAGCAGCTTAGTGAGGGACAGGAGCTTTTTAAACTATGGCTACACCTTC	CASSLVRDRSFLNYGYTF
.	TRBJ2-5	TRBV28	.	TGTGCCAGCAGTTTGTCCTACGACAGACAAGAGACCCAGTACTTC	CASSLSYDRQETQYF
TRBD2	TRBJ2-7	TRBV5-1	.	TGCGCCAGCAGCCGGACCCGACTAGCGGGAGGGGCGGGCGAGCAGTACTTC	CASSRTRLAGGAGEQYF
.	TRBJ1-1	TRBV5-1	.	TGCGCCAGCAGCTTGGGACAGGAGGGTGAAGCTTTCTTT	CASSLGQEGEAFF
.	TRBJ2-7	TRBV28	.	TGTGCCAGCAGTTTCCCCCGGGGACTCCCGTACGAGCAGTACTTC	CASSFPRGLPYEQYF
.	TRBJ2-3	TRBV5-4	.	TGTGCCAGCAGCTTGGTTGGAACAGATACGCAGTATTTT	CASSLVGTDTQYF
.	TRBJ1-1	TRBV6-5	.	TGTGCCAGCAGCCGAACAGGGATCCCCACTGAAGCTTTCTTT	CASSRTGIPTEAFF
.	TRBJ1-1	TRBV5-1	.	TGCGCCAGCAGCTTGGAAACAGCATTAAACACTGAAGCTTTCTTT	CASSLETALNTEAFF
TRBD1	TRBJ1-2	TRBV2	.	TGTGCCAGCATTTCGGCAGGGGGCGAGAGTAGGGGTGGCTACACCTTC	CASISAGGESRGGYTF
.	TRBJ2-3	TRBV7-3	.	TGTGCCAGCAGCTTGGGACCAAACACAGATACGCAGTATTTT	CASSLGPNTDTQYF
.	TRBJ2-1	TRBV7-6	.	TGTGCCAGCAGCTTAGGCGGCGGGGCTACCTACAATGAGCAGTTCTTC	CASSLGGGATYNEQFF
.	TRBJ2-7	TRBV4-3	.	TGCGCCAGCAGCCAAGTAGCCGGGAATAAGTGGGAGCAGTACTTC	CASSQVAGNKWEQYF
.	TRBJ2-7	TRBV5-6	few	TGTGCCAGCAGCTTGACCTACGAGCAGTACTTC	CASSLTYEQYF
.	TRBJ1-2	TRBV5-6	.	TGTGCCAGCACCCCGGACGGTTTTTCCTATGGCTACACCTTC	CASTPDGFSYGYTF
.	TRBJ2-7	TRBV28	.	TGTGCCAGCAGTCTACTCTATGGGCAGGGGTTCTCCTACGAGCAGTACTTC	CASSLLYGQGFSYEQYF
.	TRBJ2-5	TRBV6-1	.	TGTGCCAGCAGCGGGAGTAATGGAGAGACCCAGTACTTC	CASSGSNGETQYF
.	TRBJ2-3	TRBV28	.	TGTGCCAGCAGTTTAGGTCGGAGCACAGATACGCAGTATTTT	CASSLGRSTDTQYF
.	TRBJ1-2	TRBV5-1	.	TGCGCCAGCAGCTATACAGGGACCTATAACTATGGCTACACCTTC	CASSYTGTYNYGYTF
.	TRBJ2-7	TRBV7-9	.	TGTGCCAGCAGCTTAGAGGTGGGTGCGGCCGGCTTC	CASSLEVGAAGF
.	TRBJ2-1	TRBV14	.	TGTGCCAGCAGCCACACAGGGTCATTTGCTGAGCAGTTCTTC	CASSHTGSFAEQFF
.	TRBJ2-3	TRBV7-8	once	TGTGCCAGCAGCTTAAGAGCGGGCGCCACAGATACGCAGTATTTT	CASSLRAGATDTQYF
.	TRBJ1-2	TRBV6-5	once	TGTGCCACCGGCCGGGGGTCGCTCTATGGCTACACCTTC	CATGRGSLYGYTF
TRBD2	TRBJ2-3	TRBV5-6	once	TGTGCCAGCAGCTTGGAAGGACTAGTAAATTATTTT	CASSLEGLVNYF